This T cell receptor beta chain was sequenced during a study of T cells expressing NK-cell markers. Study-level background: One of eight sequenced donors was HCMV-seronegative; the other seven were seropositive.

TCRdb re-called the 5' RACE reads; one entry per CDR3 protein, DNA not given. The listing contains some 300,000 distinct CDR3 sequences. CDR3 length: 15 amino acids. The sequencing input was blood T cells: a sorted CD56 or NKG2C T cell subset, CD4+ or CD8+ T cells, or bulk PBMC T cells (not recorded which). This receptor was taken from a man between 18 and 29 years old in good health. The rearrangement joins TRBV12-3 or TRBV12-4 to TRBJ2-1; the D call from TCRdb, TRBD1, cannot be confirmed without DNA. The CDR3: CASSLPRVRYNEQFF.